Listed here is a single TCR beta chain. Its antigen specificity is not known. No much larger clone is present one base from it, and per-base qualities are unavailable. In the prospective study, participants were roughly 18 to 100 years old, resided in fewer than 25 geographic areas of the United States, and were enrolled through a virtual design. In the prospective study, participants were assigned to cohorts based on the clinical history participants reported in a screening survey and a study questionnaire. ImmuneRACE Cohort 3 recovered participants were defined by two consecutive negative NP/OP PCR tests, healthcare professional clearance, or symptom resolution. In the prospective study, mobile phlebotomists collected whole blood, serum and a nasopharyngeal or oropharyngeal swab from each participant. Participants in the prospective study had the option to provide additional blood draws and questionnaires over a roughly two-month period. Before DNA extraction, prospective study blood samples were shipped either frozen or at room temperature.

These data are taken from a study of blood T cell repertoires in COVID-19 (dated by TCRdb to 2020 to 2021). Regarding the study in general: Samples covering the acute and convalescent phases of COVID-19 were provided by collaborators in the United States, Italy and Spain. A de-identified subject ID, COVID-19 status, age in years and sex were almost always included in the sample metadata. The dataset comprised deeply sampled blood TCRbeta repertoires from subjects exposed to, actively infected with, or recovered from COVID-19. The samples were drawn from two sources: the first 160 participants of the ongoing ImmuneRACE study, and about 1,300 subjects contributed by 6 global collaborators. The prospective study material was composed of cDNA or gDNA derived from T cells, B-cell-depleted T cells, or PBMCs. A freely available public database, intended as a resource for researchers studying the immune response to SARS-CoV-2, is where the repertoires were released. Where HLA class I and class II types were available, the types were taken from metadata supplied by the sample provider, not from assay-based typing.

Study-wide conclusions, independent of this receptor: Clinical and demographic metadata were provided uncurated, with the amount varying by source and participant.

The immunoSEQ Assay, a bias-controlled multiplex PCR, was used to amplify TCRbeta CDR3 regions from genomic DNA. In the paper's pipeline: The number of nucleated cells in each sample was estimated by amplification of reference gene primers within the assay. To quantify the absolute abundance of each unique TCRbeta CDR3 rearrangement, sequence reads were collapsed and filtered. Productive Simpson clonality was computed per sample as the square root of Simpson's diversity index over productive rearrangements. Drawn from immuneACCESS, this table holds only the in-frame rearrangements with V and J called that TCRdb kept. Clones are partly lost; checked studies trace under half to an unresolved V gene and leave the rest unexplained. V, J and clone size reflect that table, while D and trimming were determined from the DNA. The sample includes some 290,000 clones, with just under 90% observed a single time. Over 8.5% of the sample goes to the ten largest clones.

From its cysteine to its phenylalanine, the CDR3 spans 16 amino acids. Just the 48-base CDR3 DNA is kept, in frame starting at base 1. V sheds 7 bases and J sheds 6 bases, leaving 21 bases between their ends. Per the germline V gene, SGHTA is the CDR1 and FQGNSA is the CDR2. In this chain, TRBV7-2 is recombined with TRBJ2-2, with TRBD2 perhaps the D gene, on 6 matching bases. The TCR originated in a woman aged 30 to 39 who had recovered from COVID-19. Sequencing was done on a sample of PBMCs or T cells enriched from blood (not recorded which). The CDR3 in this case is CASIPWGDGYSGELFF. The nucleotide sequence reads TGTGCCAGCATTCCATGGGGGGATGGGTACTCCGGGGAGCTGTTTTTT.